The 5 T cell receptor beta chains given below trace back to one sample, sequenced in a study of control samples from healthy donors and cancer patients. Repertoires were generated with immunoSEQ multiplex PCR, while TCRdb's copy carries only in-frame clones and drops some. The sample consists of 150,000 to 200,000 clones, almost 90% of them appearing once. The sequenced sample consisted of blood. The receptors were gathered from a man between 18 and 29 years old in good health.

The chain recombines TRBV27 with TRBJ2-7; D possibly uses TRBD1 or TRBD2 (5 bases each). Trimming shortened V by 4 bases and J by 0 bases, and 7 bases separated the two germline ends. The germline CDR1 and CDR2 sequences are MNHEY and SMNVEV (reference sequence). The CDR3 consists of 13 residues. The CDR3 spells CASSSGASYEQYF. The CDR3 coding sequence is TGTGCCAGCAGTTCCGGGGCCTCCTACGAGCAGTACTTC.

V usage is TRBV21-1 and J usage is TRBJ2-7; the table's D gene call, TRBD1, was not cross checked with the DNA. TRBV21-1 is a listed pseudogene. The CDR3 covers 16 residues. CDR3 bases: TGTGCCAGCAGCAAAGCAGTCAGGGCATTTTTCTACGAGCAGTACTTC. Its protein is CASSKAVRAFFYEQYF.

The chain employs TRBV7-8 and TRBJ2-3; D gene uncertain. Germline V gene lookup returns CDR1 SGHVS and CDR2 FQNEAQ. Between the trimmed V and J ends, which lost 1 base and 4 bases, there was a span of 6 bases. This CDR3 region has 13 residues. The CDR3 sequence: CASSLVRADTQYF. CDR3 DNA sequence: TGTGCCAGCAGCTTAGTTAGGGCAGATACGCAGTATTTT.

This clone was counted a single time. The CDR3 bases are TGTGCCAGCAGTCTTCGGTCGGGTAATGAAAAACTGTTTTTT. Translating gives CASSLRSGNEKLFF. The chain employs TRBV28 and TRBJ1-4; D is unclear. V was clipped by 5 bases and J by 4 bases, with 11 bases between them. CDR1 MDHEN and CDR2 SYDVKM come from the germline V gene. There are 14 residues in the CDR3.

The chain couples TRBV9 to TRBJ1-1, with a weak D call TRBD1 (5 bases). Per the germline V gene, CDR1 is SGDLS and CDR2 is YYNGEE. This CDR3 has 13 residues. V was trimmed by 0 bases and J by 5 bases, leaving 8 bases between them. CDR3 amino acids: CASSVEWGTEAFF. CDR3 in DNA: TGTGCCAGCAGCGTAGAGTGGGGGACTGAAGCTTTCTTT.